This record concerns one TCR beta chain sequence. Patients having uncontrolled infection, another autoimmune disease, pregnancy or lactation were not included. Amplification of TCR beta CDR3 regions used RNA as the template. First-round RT-PCR of the TCR CDR3 relied on the HTBI primer set. TCRdb re-called the multiplex PCR reads with MiXCR, one entry per CDR3 protein. The table records more than 600,000 distinct CDR3 sequences, about a sixth of them present only once. The sample originates from a study of T cells in Graves' hyperthyroidism and ophthalmopathy. CDR1 is KGHDR and CDR2 is SFDVKD in the germline V gene. This CDR3 region has 17 residues. V was trimmed by 3 bases and J by 0 bases, leaving 11 bases between them.

The sequenced sample consisted of blood. This sequence was found in a man aged 18 to 30 with Graves' hyperthyroidism. The chain couples TRBV24-1 to TRBJ2-6; D might be TRBD1 (6 bases). CDR3 loop: CATSDNTGFSGANVLTF. The CDR3 coding sequence is TGTGCCACCAGTGATAATACAGGGTTCTCTGGGGCCAACGTCCTGACTTTC.